Below are 30 T cell receptor beta chains sequenced from a single sample in a study of TIL therapy for anti-PD-1-resistant metastatic lung cancer. Noted time point: pre-treatment sample, taken before nivolumab and TIL therapy. The libraries were made with immunoSEQ v3. Only in-frame clones appear in the TCRdb table, and some are missing; sequencing was by immunoSEQ multiplex PCR. The sample includes 20,000 or so clones, 80% to 90% of them seen just once. The source was blood, collected at baseline. The receptors shown here come from a person aged 25 to 85 with non-small cell lung cancer.

CDR3 coding DNA: TGCGCCAGCAGCCAAGTGAACGGTGAAGCTTTCTTT. Translation: CASSQVNGEAFF. This chain uses TRBV4-3 with TRBJ1-1; D unresolved. The V and J ends lost 1 base and 7 bases respectively, with 7 bases between them. The CDR3 totals 12 residues. The germline gives CDR1 LGHNA, CDR2 YSLEER.

This rearrangement joins TRBV6-6 to TRBJ2-1, with TRBD2 identical over 8 bases. CDR1 and CDR2 from the germline V gene are MNHNY and SVGAGI (reference sequence). J lost 9 bases, V lost 6 bases, and 10 bases had no gene match. The CDR3 covers 14 residues. The CDR3 DNA reads TGTGCCAGCAGCCCGCTCAGCGGGAGCGGTGAGCAGTTCTTC. Translated: CASSPLSGSGEQFF.

The rearrangement uses TRBV6-5 and TRBJ1-2; 8 bases are shared with TRBD1. The trim removed 6 bases at V and 4 bases at J, leaving 4 bases unmatched. The length of the CDR3 is 13 residues. Germline CDR1 and CDR2: MNHEY and SVGAGI. CDR3 DNA: TGTGCCAGCAGCGCCGACAGGGGCTATGGCTACACCTTC. It specifies CASSADRGYGYTF.

The V gene is TRBV7-9, the J gene TRBJ2-3; 7 bases are a match to TRBD1. The V gene end was trimmed by 5 bases and the J gene end by 0 bases; junction bases not matched to a gene: 14. The germline V gene has CDR1 SEHNR and CDR2 FQNEAQ (reference sequence). The CDR3 consists of 18 residues. CDR3 nucleotides: TGTGCCAGCAGCCCCAGGACAGGTGGAAGATCTAGCACAGATACGCAGTATTTT. Translated: CASSPRTGGRSSTDTQYF.

The chain couples TRBV2 to TRBJ1-2; tentatively, D is TRBD1 (5 bases). This CDR3 is built from 13 residues. Per germline, CDR1 SNHLY and CDR2 FYNNEI. Between the trimmed V and J ends, which lost 3 bases and 7 bases, there was a span of 12 bases. The CDR3 is CASSERPGIGYTF. As DNA, the CDR3 is TGTGCCAGCAGTGAGCGACCAGGGATTGGCTACACCTTC.

The chain recombines TRBV18 with TRBJ2-4; perhaps TRBD1 as D (6 bases). CDR1 and CDR2 from the germline V gene are KGHSH and LQKENI. CDR3 length equals 14 residues. Trimming removed 8 bases from V and 1 base from J, with 12 bases in between. CDR3 region: CASTDRTAKNIQYF. The CDR3 DNA reads as TGTGCCAGCACCGACAGGACCGCCAAAAACATTCAGTACTTC.

The chain carries TRBV4-2 and TRBJ2-3; no clear D. Germline V CDR1 and CDR2: LGHNA, YNFKEQ. This CDR3 region has 17 residues. Between the trimmed V and J ends, which lost 0 bases and 4 bases, there was a span of 17 bases. The CDR3, as DNA: TGTGCCAGCAGCCAAGAATCAGCCCAAGGGATGGCAGATACGCAGTATTTT. Amino acid sequence: CASSQESAQGMADTQYF.

This clone was picked up one time. The rearrangement uses TRBV4-1 and TRBJ2-1; maybe TRBD2 (6 bases). V was trimmed by 4 bases and J by 8 bases, leaving 15 bases between them. This CDR3 has 14 residues. Per the germline V gene, CDR1 is MGHRA and CDR2 is YSYEKL. The CDR3 nucleotides read TGCGCCAGCAGCCCTAGGACTACCGGGGATGAGCAGTTCTTC. Protein product: CASSPRTTGDEQFF.

The chain joins TRBV7-2 to TRBJ1-2, with a weak D call TRBD1 (5 bases). The CDR3 extends over 14 amino acids. Germline lookup yields CDR1 SGHTA and CDR2 FQGNSA. The ends were cut back, 3 bases at V and 2 bases at J, with 10 bases in the middle. The CDR3 spells CASSFSTANYGYTF. Written as DNA, the CDR3 is TGTGCCAGCAGCTTCTCGACAGCGAACTATGGCTACACCTTC.

In its sample, this clone was seen a few times. This chain links TRBV2 with TRBJ1-5, with D unclear. With 10 bases removed from V and 0 bases from J, the gap between germline ends came to 7 bases. The germline V gene has CDR1 SNHLY and CDR2 FYNNEI. This CDR3 region has 12 residues. The CDR3 DNA sequence: TGTGCCACCCAGGATAGCAATCAGCCCCAGCATTTT. Translating gives CATQDSNQPQHF.

This clone has only one observation. The J gene is TRBJ1-2, the V gene TRBV6-5, with TRBD1 matching 9 bases. The J segment lost 4 bases and the V segment lost 4 bases, leaving 10 bases of the junction unmatched. CDR3 length: 16 amino acids. Germline values: CDR1 MNHEY, CDR2 SVGAGI. DNA for the CDR3: TGTGCCAGCAGTTCCCCCGGGACAGGGTTTAGCTATGGCTACACCTTC. Protein sequence: CASSSPGTGFSYGYTF.

The rearrangement links TRBV19 to TRBJ2-4, with a weak D call TRBD2 (6 bases). Germline loops: CDR1 LNHDA, CDR2 SQIVND (reference sequence). The V gene lost 7 bases and the J gene lost 0 bases, with 10 bases spanning the gap. The CDR3 has 14 residues. The CDR3 sequence is CASKPGVAKNIQYF. The DNA for the CDR3 is TGTGCCAGTAAACCGGGGGTAGCCAAAAACATTCAGTACTTC.

This clone showed up just once. The chain recombines TRBV7-9 with TRBJ2-3; possibly TRBD2 for D (7 bases). This CDR3 region has 15 residues. The V and J ends lost 2 bases and 1 base respectively, with 10 bases between them. Germline assignment: CDR1 SEHNR and CDR2 FQNEAQ (reference sequence). Here the CDR3 DNA reads TGTGCCAGCAGCTTAAGGGGGAGGGGCACAGATACGCAGTATTTT. Its translation is CASSLRGRGTDTQYF.

The chain has TRBV10-3 and TRBJ2-2; D is unclear. CDR1 is ENHRY, CDR2 SYGVKD, per germline. Trimming took 10 bases from V and 2 from J, leaving 11 bases between them. The CDR3 is made up of 13 amino acids. DNA for the CDR3: TGTGCCAGCGACCAACGCAACACCGGGGAGCTGTTTTTT. Its translation: CASDQRNTGELFF.

The chain uses TRBV5-1 and TRBJ2-2; 7 nucleotides agree with TRBD1. Germline CDR1 reads SGHRS; CDR2 reads YFSETQ. J gave up 6 bases and V 4 bases, and 6 bases lay outside the gene matches. There are 14 residues in the CDR3. The CDR3 spells CASSPRQGPGELFF. For the CDR3, the DNA is TGCGCCAGCAGCCCCAGACAGGGCCCCGGGGAGCTGTTTTTT.

This clone has a single count. The rearrangement uses TRBV5-4 and TRBJ2-3, with 12 nucleotides matching TRBD2. The germline V gene encodes CDR1 SGHNT and CDR2 YYREEE (reference sequence). This CDR3 has 16 amino acids. V shed 3 bases and J 1 base; nucleotides not matched to a gene: 3. CDR3 sequence reads: CASSSRLAGGTDTQYF. The CDR3 nucleotides are TGTGCCAGCAGCTCAAGACTAGCGGGAGGCACAGATACGCAGTATTTT.

The CDR3 here is CASSEKWQNTGELFF. As DNA, the CDR3 is TGTGCCAGCAGTGAAAAATGGCAGAACACCGGGGAGCTGTTTTTT. The chain recombines TRBV6-1 with TRBJ2-2; D call uncertain. V lost 2 bases and J 1 base, leaving 8 bases between the germline ends. The CDR3 is made up of 15 amino acids. The germline gives CDR1 MNHNS, CDR2 SASEGT.

The chain combines TRBV7-9 with TRBJ2-3; maybe TRBD2 (5 bases). Trimming shortened V by 2 bases and J by 0 bases, and 12 bases separated the two germline ends. CDR1 and CDR2 from the germline V gene are SEHNR and FQNEAQ (reference sequence). The CDR3 length is 16 residues. The chain's CDR3 is CASSLTVTTSTDTQYF. The DNA for the CDR3 is TGTGCCAGCAGCTTAACGGTGACTACTAGCACAGATACGCAGTATTTT.

V is TRBV30 and J is TRBJ2-2; maybe TRBD1 (6 bases). This CDR3 comprises 17 residues. V lost 1 base and J lost 10, with 25 bases in between. Germline CDR1 and CDR2: GTSNPN and SVGIG (reference sequence). The CDR3 region is CAWSEGVILGPSEELFF. CDR3 DNA sequence: TGTGCCTGGAGTGAGGGGGTGATCTTGGGTCCTTCCGAGGAGCTGTTTTTT.

This chain joins TRBV18 and TRBJ2-1, with 14 bases fitting TRBD2. Trimming took 6 bases from V and 7 from J; bases not matched to a gene: 8. The germline gives CDR1 KGHSH, CDR2 LQKENI. This CDR3 has 16 residues. The CDR3: CASSFTGLAGGNEQFF. CDR3 in DNA: TGTGCCAGCTCGTTCACCGGACTAGCGGGGGGAAATGAGCAGTTCTTC.

The rearrangement links TRBV4-2 to TRBJ2-4, with 9 bases fitting TRBD2. This CDR3 has 20 amino acids. With V trimmed by 4 bases and J by 0 bases, 16 bases remained unmatched. In germline, CDR1 is LGHNA, CDR2 YNFKEQ. CDR3 sequence: CASSPPPELAGGIAKNIQYF. The CDR3 nucleotides read TGTGCCAGCAGCCCCCCCCCGGAACTAGCGGGTGGAATAGCCAAAAACATTCAGTACTTC.

In this sample, this clone turned up a few times. V and J are TRBV19 and TRBJ1-1; 7 nucleotides align to TRBD1. The CDR3 has 17 residues. Germline V gives CDR1 LNHDA, CDR2 SQIVND (reference sequence). After removal of 1 base from V and 0 bases from J, the junction contained 8 bases not matched to a gene. CDR3 protein: CASSIGQGRTMNTEAFF. The CDR3 region has the DNA TGTGCCAGTAGTATAGGACAGGGAAGGACCATGAACACTGAAGCTTTCTTT.

The V and J genes are TRBV5-1 and TRBJ2-2, with 11 positions matching TRBD2. The CDR3 is made up of 21 amino acids. Germline-derived CDR1 and CDR2 are SGHRS and YFSETQ. The junction had 19 bases not matched to a gene; V was cut back by 0 bases and J by 6 bases. As DNA, the CDR3 is TGCGCCAGCAGCTTGGTCCGGGGCCTGACTAGCGGGGATGGTTCGGCCGGGGAGCTGTTTTTT. Translation: CASSLVRGLTSGDGSAGELFF.

The chain couples TRBV5-1 to TRBJ1-1; 9 bases fit TRBD1. This CDR3 region has 16 residues. In germline, CDR1 is SGHRS, CDR2 YFSETQ. V was clipped by 4 bases and J by 2 bases; unmatched bases: 9. CDR3: CASSQVPGQGNTEAFF. In nucleotides, the CDR3 is TGCGCCAGCAGCCAAGTCCCGGGACAGGGAAACACTGAAGCTTTCTTT.

The genes are TRBV11-3 and TRBJ2-3; a weak D match, TRBD1 (6 bases). V dropped 3 bases and J dropped 2 bases, with 12 bases sitting between them. The V gene's germline CDR1 is SGHNT and CDR2 YENEEA. CDR3 length: 15 amino acids. The CDR3 here is CASSLGTGPTDTQYF. CDR3 coding DNA: TGTGCCAGCAGCTTGGGAACAGGGCCCACAGATACGCAGTATTTT. The full variable domain, completed using reference TRBV11-3 and TRBJ2-3, is EAGVVQSPRYKIIEKKQPVAFWCNPISGHNTLYWYLQNLGQGPELLIRYENEEAVDDSQLPKDRFSAERLKGVDSTLKIQPAELGDSAVYLCASSLGTGPTDTQYFGPGTRLTVL.

The chain combines TRBV30 with TRBJ2-1; a weak D match, TRBD2 (6 bases). Germline CDR1 and CDR2: GTSNPN and SVGIG (reference sequence). The CDR3 extends over 11 amino acids. Trimming stripped 4 bases from V and 10 bases from J, with 11 bases between. The CDR3 nucleotides are TGTGCCTGGAAGGCTGGGGGGGAGCAGTTCTTC. Residues: CAWKAGGEQFF.

The chain uses TRBV7-9 and TRBJ1-3; D call uncertain. V was pared by 5 bases and J by 0 bases, with 23 bases between. From germline, CDR1 is SEHNR and CDR2 FQNEAQ (reference sequence). The CDR3 is 19 amino acids. In nucleotides, the CDR3 is TGTGCCAGCAGCCCCGGTTTGAGGAAGCCGAAGGGCTCTGGAAACACCATATATTTT. Protein sequence: CASSPGLRKPKGSGNTIYF.

The chain employs TRBV29-1 and TRBJ2-5, with D possibly matching TRBD2 (7 bases). This CDR3 comprises 13 residues. V was trimmed by 3 bases and J by 2 bases, leaving 10 bases between them. The V gene's germline CDR1 is SQVTM and CDR2 ANQGSEA. In nucleotides, the CDR3 is TGCAGCGTTGACAGGGGAGGGCAAGAGACCCAGTACTTC. It codes for CSVDRGGQETQYF.

The chain carries TRBV28 and TRBJ1-1; possible D gene TRBD1, 5 bases. CDR3 size: 15 residues. CDR1 and CDR2 from the germline V gene are MDHEN and SYDVKM. The germline V and J ends were trimmed by 6 bases and 5 bases, with 19 bases remaining between them. CDR3 amino acids: CASRGLGGANTEAFF. The CDR3, as DNA: TGTGCCAGCAGGGGGCTCGGTGGGGCGAATACTGAAGCTTTCTTT.

The chain uses TRBV7-9 and TRBJ2-2, with no clear D. Germline V gives CDR1 SEHNR, CDR2 FQNEAQ (reference sequence). CDR3 length: 12 residues. V shed 3 bases and J shed 1 base, with 0 bases lying between them. CDR3 protein: CASSLNTGELFF. DNA of the CDR3: TGTGCCAGCAGCTTGAACACCGGGGAGCTGTTTTTT.